These 27 T cell receptor beta chains share one sample of origin, sequenced in a study of graft-versus-host responses after intestinal transplantation. These receptors have no known antigen. Sequencing used immunoSEQ multiplex PCR; TCRdb keeps in-frame clones, though not all of them. The top ten clones hold about 2% of a sample with 85,000 to 100,000 clones, about 92% of them seen once. This material consisted of unstimulated CD8+ T cells sorted from spleen or lymph node cells, taken before intestinal transplant. The receptors originated from a human donor who received an intestinal transplant.

This clone turned up a few times. The chain employs TRBV6-6 and TRBJ2-3; D unresolved. V was trimmed by 6 bases and J by 3 bases, leaving 7 bases between them. Per the germline V gene, CDR1 is MNHNY and CDR2 is SVGAGI (reference sequence). There are 12 residues in the CDR3. This CDR3 reads CASRHLTDTQYF. In nucleotides, the CDR3 is TGTGCCAGCAGGCACTTGACAGATACGCAGTATTTT.

V gene TRBV28 combines with J gene TRBJ2-5, with 7 nucleotides matching TRBD1. With 2 bases clipped from V and 5 bases from J, the junction kept 2 bases outside the gene matches. CDR1 and CDR2 from the germline V gene are MDHEN and SYDVKM. The CDR3 extends over 13 amino acids. The CDR3 region has the DNA TGTGCCAGCAGTTTACAGGACAGGGAGACCCAGTACTTC. This sequence encodes CASSLQDRETQYF.

J is TRBJ1-2 and V is TRBV6-6; D might be TRBD1 (6 bases). V lost 8 bases and J 6 bases, leaving 10 bases between the germline ends. CDR3 length: 11 amino acids. CDR1 and CDR2 from the germline V gene are MNHNY and SVGAGI (reference sequence). DNA of the CDR3: TGTGCCAGCTGGACAGTCAATGGCTACACCTTC. It encodes CASWTVNGYTF.

The chain combines TRBV7-4 with TRBJ1-2; TRBD1 agrees at 9 bases. Germline lookup yields CDR1 SGHVT and CDR2 SQSDAQ. Trimming cost V 5 bases and J 6 bases; bases outside gene matches: 7. The CDR3 spans 14 residues. This CDR3 reads CASSPRQGGDGYTF. In DNA, the CDR3 is TGTGCCAGCAGCCCAAGACAGGGGGGGGATGGCTACACCTTC. Together with reference TRBV7-4 and TRBJ1-2, the CDR3 gives the full variable domain: GAGVSQSPRYKVAKRGRDVALRCDSISGHVTLYWYRQTLGQGSEVLTYSQSDAQRDKSGRPSGRFSAERPERSVSTLKIQRTEQGDSAVYLCASSPRQGGDGYTFGSGTRLTVV.

This chain uses TRBV7-2 with TRBJ2-7, with D possibly TRBD1 on 6 matching bases. From germline, CDR1 is SGHTA and CDR2 FQGNSA. This CDR3 is built from 14 residues. The germline V and J ends were trimmed by 3 bases and 1 base, with 10 bases remaining between them. The CDR3: CASSFVQGSYEQYF. CDR3 nucleotide sequence: TGTGCCAGCAGCTTCGTCCAGGGGTCCTACGAGCAGTACTTC. Variable domain in full (rest from reference TRBV7-2 and TRBJ2-7): GAGVSQSPSNKVTEKGKDVELRCDPISGHTALYWYRQSLGQGLEFLIYFQGNSAPDKSGLPSDRFSAERTGGSVSTLTIQRTQQEDSAVYLCASSFVQGSYEQYFGPGTRLTVT.

In its sample, this clone was seen once. The chain employs TRBV27 and TRBJ2-1, with no clear D. The ends were cut back, 5 bases at V and 1 base at J, with 6 bases in the middle. This CDR3 contains 13 residues. CDR1 MNHEY and CDR2 SMNVEV come from the germline V gene (reference sequence). Here the CDR3 DNA reads TGTGCCAGCAGTCCCCCGTCCTACAATGAGCAGTTCTTC. This sequence encodes CASSPPSYNEQFF.

CDR3 sequence: CAWSVGEGPGGGGSLYEQYF. CDR3 sequence (DNA): TGTGCCTGGAGTGTAGGGGAAGGTCCTGGGGGCGGGGGTAGTCTGTACGAGCAGTACTTC. The rearrangement links TRBV30 to TRBJ2-7, with D possibly TRBD2 on 7 matching bases. Looked up from germline, CDR1 is GTSNPN and CDR2 is SVGIG (reference sequence). CDR3 length: 20 amino acids. The germline V and J ends were trimmed by 0 bases and 4 bases, with 31 bases remaining between them.

The chain links TRBV7-6 to TRBJ2-7, with 7 bases that match TRBD1. This CDR3 has 16 residues. J was trimmed by 3 bases and V by 0 bases; bases with no gene match: 8. Germline lookup yields CDR1 SGHVS and CDR2 FNYEAQ. The CDR3 coding sequence is TGTGCCAGCAGCTTAGCCCCCGGACAGGCAAACTACGAGCAGTACTTC. This translates into CASSLAPGQANYEQYF.

The CDR3 nucleotides are TGCGCCAGCAGCCAAGAGGTCCCTAGCGGGAAAACCTCCTACGAGCAGTACTTC. It yields the protein CASSQEVPSGKTSYEQYF. The genes are TRBV4-3 and TRBJ2-7; the match to TRBD2 covers 9 bases. The CDR3 covers 18 residues. Losses at the gene ends were 0 bases for V and 0 bases for J; bases not matched to a gene: 9. The germline gives CDR1 LGHNA, CDR2 YSLEER.

The chain joins TRBV2 to TRBJ2-3; 15 nucleotides align to TRBD2. The CDR3 is 16 amino acids. Trimming cost V 6 bases and J 1 base; bases outside gene matches: 2. Germline V gene sequence: CDR1 SNHLY, CDR2 FYNNEI. As DNA, the CDR3 is TGTGCCAGCAGGGGACTAGCGGGGGGCCGCACAGATACGCAGTATTTT. It yields the protein CASRGLAGGRTDTQYF.

This chain joins TRBV29-1 and TRBJ2-7; TRBD1 is a possible D gene (6 bases). The CDR3 length is 13 residues. Germline values: CDR1 SQVTM, CDR2 ANQGSEA. Trimming removed 7 bases at V and 6 bases at J, with 19 bases between. The CDR3 loop is CSATLGTTGEQYF. In DNA form, the CDR3 reads TGCAGCGCCACCCTGGGGACAACGGGCGAGCAGTACTTC.

V is TRBV6-5 and J is TRBJ2-3, with a possible D match to TRBD1 (6 bases). Germline-derived CDR1 and CDR2 are MNHEY and SVGAGI. V lost 0 bases and J lost 4, with 14 bases in between. The CDR3 contains 16 residues. CDR3: CASSYSQGTSADTQYF. CDR3 sequence (DNA): TGTGCCAGCAGTTACTCCCAGGGGACGTCTGCAGATACGCAGTATTTT.

The chain couples TRBV10-3 to TRBJ2-7; D may be TRBD1 (6 bases). Germline CDR1 and CDR2: ENHRY and SYGVKD. The CDR3 consists of 13 residues. Between the trimmed V and J ends, which lost 4 bases and 1 base, there was a span of 8 bases. The CDR3 coding sequence is TGTGCCATCAGTGGGGACAATTCCTACGAGCAGTACTTC. Residues: CAISGDNSYEQYF.

The CDR3 nucleotides are TGTGCCTGGGAAGACAGGGGCGTCTCCTACGAGCAGTACTTC. This encodes CAWEDRGVSYEQYF. This sequence joins TRBV30 and TRBJ2-7; 8 positions agree with TRBD1. V gave up 5 bases and J gave up 0 bases; unmatched junction bases: 6. Per germline, CDR1 GTSNPN and CDR2 SVGIG (reference sequence). CDR3 length: 14 amino acids. Full variable domain (missing parts from reference TRBV30 and TRBJ2-7): SQTIHQWPATLVQPVGSPLSLECTVEGTSNPNLYWYRQAAGRGLQLLFYSVGIGQISSEVPQNLSASRPQDRQFILSSKKLLLSDSGFYLCAWEDRGVSYEQYFGPGTRLTVT.

This clone was seen once. The chain joins TRBV4-3 to TRBJ1-2; no reliable D call. The CDR3 totals 14 residues. The germline CDR1 and CDR2 sequences are LGHNA and YSLEER. V shed 1 base and J shed 4 bases, with 10 bases lying between them. As DNA, the CDR3 is TGCGCCAGCAGCCAAGTCACAGAATCCTATGGCTACACCTTC. This sequence encodes CASSQVTESYGYTF.

The gene calls are TRBV7-9 and TRBJ2-7; possibly TRBD2 for D (6 bases). Trimming cost V 5 bases and J 2 bases, with 10 bases left between them. The CDR3 totals 13 residues. Germline CDR1 SEHNR, CDR2 FQNEAQ (reference sequence). DNA of the CDR3: TGTGCCAGCAGCCTTCCGGGGGCCTACGAGCAGTACTTC. This sequence encodes CASSLPGAYEQYF.

Concerning this clone: At one end the junction does not follow the germline gene, possibly because of a read error. The chain links TRBV29-1 to TRBJ1-2; D remains unclear. The germline V gene has CDR1 SQVTM and CDR2 ANQGSEA. The CDR3 has 16 amino acids. CDR3 residues: CSVQEPRPPGFYGYTF. In DNA form, the CDR3 reads TGCAGCGTTCAAGAACCCCGTCCACCCGGTTTCTATGGCTACACCTTC.

This clone occurred once. The J gene is TRBJ2-5, the V gene TRBV10-3; 7 bases align to TRBD2. Trimming cost V 0 bases and J 3 bases; bases outside gene matches: 7. The CDR3 length is 16 residues. The germline V gene has CDR1 ENHRY and CDR2 SYGVKD. CDR3 sequence (DNA): TGTGCCATCAGTGAGTCTAGTCGGGCGGGGGAAGAGACCCAGTACTTC. Translating it yields CAISESSRAGEETQYF.

The rearrangement links TRBV29-1 to TRBJ2-1, with D perhaps matching TRBD2 (6 bases). CDR1 and CDR2 (germline): SQVTM, ANQGSEA. V was pared by 3 bases and J by 0 bases, with 15 bases between. The length of the CDR3 is 16 residues. For the CDR3, the DNA is TGCAGCGTTGAGCCCCCTAGCGCCAGCTCCTACAATGAGCAGTTCTTC. Translation: CSVEPPSASSYNEQFF.

The J gene is TRBJ1-5, the V gene TRBV5-6; the match to TRBD1 covers 7 bases. V dropped 3 bases and J dropped 5; count of bases not matched to a gene: 11. This CDR3 is 16 amino acids long. In germline, CDR1 is SGHDT, CDR2 YYEEEE. CDR3 DNA sequence: TGTGCCAGCAGCTCTAGTGTAGAACAGGGGTATCAGCCCCAGCATTTT. This codes for CASSSSVEQGYQPQHF.

The chain carries TRBV4-1 and TRBJ2-7; maybe TRBD1 (5 bases). The CDR3 runs to 14 residues. The germline V gene has CDR1 MGHRA and CDR2 YSYEKL. V lost 2 bases, J lost 2 bases, and 10 bases lay in between. DNA of the CDR3: TGCGCCAGCAGCCAAACTGGGGCCCCCTACGAGCAGTACTTC. Its protein is CASSQTGAPYEQYF.

The rearrangement joins TRBV19 to TRBJ1-1; D unclear. CDR1 and CDR2 (germline): LNHDA, SQIVND (reference sequence). This CDR3 contains 13 residues. V lost 3 bases, J lost 0 bases, and 5 bases lay in between. The CDR3 loop is CASSIQLNTEAFF. The CDR3 coding sequence is TGTGCCAGTAGTATCCAATTGAACACTGAAGCTTTCTTT.

The CDR3 loop reads CASSLVGGAGEAFF. CDR3 in DNA: TGTGCCAGCAGTTTGGTTGGGGGGGCCGGTGAAGCTTTCTTT. The rearrangement links TRBV27 to TRBJ1-1; possible D gene TRBD1, 6 bases. The CDR3 loop spans 14 amino acids. Trimming removed 3 bases from V and 7 bases from J, with 15 bases in between. Germline CDR1 is MNHEY and CDR2 is SMNVEV (reference sequence).

In the case of this clone: This same CDR3 is encoded by further DNA sequences in the sample. The chain couples TRBV7-2 to TRBJ1-1; the D is unclear. Trimming stripped 2 bases from V and 2 bases from J, with 6 bases between. CDR3 length: 13 residues. Germline CDR1 reads SGHTA; CDR2 reads FQGNSA. The CDR3 nucleotides are TGTGCCAGCAGCTTAATGGCCAACACTGAAGCTTTCTTT. Residues: CASSLMANTEAFF.

V usage is TRBV7-6 and J usage is TRBJ2-1; TRBD2 matches 13 bases. The CDR3 length is 17 residues. The germline V gene encodes CDR1 SGHVS and CDR2 FNYEAQ. The V segment lost 0 bases and the J segment 2 bases; nucleotides outside the gene matches: 1. The CDR3 region has the DNA TGTGCCAGCAGCTTAGCCACTAGCGGGGGGGCCTACAATGAGCAGTTCTTC. Protein sequence: CASSLATSGGAYNEQFF.

The rearrangement links TRBV2 to TRBJ2-7, with a tentative D call TRBD2 (6 bases). Per germline, CDR1 SNHLY and CDR2 FYNNEI. This CDR3 is 14 amino acids long. V was trimmed by 7 bases and J by 3 bases, leaving 16 bases between them. This chain's CDR3 is CASTRTGGNYEQYF. The CDR3 nucleotides are TGTGCCAGCACTCGGACTGGGGGGAACTACGAGCAGTACTTC.

V gene TRBV7-9 combines with J gene TRBJ1-5; 9 positions agree with TRBD1. This CDR3 region has 14 residues. Germline CDR1 is SEHNR and CDR2 is FQNEAQ (reference sequence). The V and J ends lost 9 bases and 5 bases, in that order; junction bases with no gene match: 8. CDR3 bases: TGTGCCAGGGGTAACAGGGGGCATGATCAGCCCCAGCATTTT. This codes for CARGNRGHDQPQHF. The whole variable domain, remainder taken from reference TRBV7-9 and TRBJ1-5, is DTGVSQNPRHKITKRGQNVTFRCDPISEHNRLYWYRQTLGQGPEFLTYFQNEAQLEKSRLLSDRFSAERPKGSFSTLEIQRTEQGDSAMYLCARGNRGHDQPQHFGDGTRLSIL.